The 29 T cell receptor beta chains given below trace back to one sample, sequenced in a study of response to subunit inactivated influenza vaccine. TCRdb itself ran the RT-PCR reads through MiXCR, one entry per CDR3 protein. The sample has about 650,000 distinct CDR3 sequences, 15% to 19% seen once. Sequences were derived from PBMCs from blood, sampled about 13 days after vaccination. The receptors shown here come from a man between 50 and 59 years old who received an inactivated influenza vaccine.

This clonotype occurred many times. V is TRBV12-3 or TRBV12-4 and J is TRBJ2-5; D gene uncertain. Trimming shortened V by 6 bases and J by 5 bases, and 10 bases separated the two germline ends. This CDR3 contains 12 residues. The CDR3 bases are TGTGCCAGCAGCCCGGTGGAGGAGACCCAGTACTTC. Amino acid sequence: CASSPVEETQYF.

This rearrangement joins TRBV29-1 to TRBJ2-7; D uncertain. V lost 4 bases to trimming and J lost 2 bases, with 9 bases between them. Germline V gene data show CDR1 as SQVTM and CDR2 as ANQGSEA. The CDR3 is 12 residues long. DNA of the CDR3: TGCAGCGTTGGGACGCCAGCCTACGAGCAGTACTTC. Translation: CSVGTPAYEQYF.

This clonotype was seen a few times. The V gene is TRBV19, the J gene TRBJ2-2, with D tentatively TRBD1 (6 bases). In germline, CDR1 is LNHDA, CDR2 SQIVND (reference sequence). The CDR3 is 13 amino acids. The ends were cut back, 6 bases at V and 7 bases at J, with 12 bases in the middle. CDR3 sequence: CASRRGYVGELFF. DNA for the CDR3: TGTGCCAGTAGAAGGGGGTATGTCGGGGAGCTGTTTTTT.

V and J are TRBV20-1 and TRBJ2-5; D remains ambiguous. The CDR3 totals 13 residues. Trimming shortened V by 6 bases and J by 3 bases, and 14 bases separated the two germline ends. Per the germline V gene, CDR1 is DFQATT and CDR2 is SNEGSKA (reference sequence). The CDR3 spells CSAKLEFEETQYF. In DNA, the CDR3 is TGCAGTGCAAAGCTCGAGTTCGAAGAGACCCAGTACTTC.

The chain joins TRBV20-1 to TRBJ2-2, with a weak D call TRBD2 (7 bases). The CDR3 is made up of 15 amino acids. In germline, CDR1 is DFQATT, CDR2 SNEGSKA (reference sequence). The V gene lost 0 bases and the J gene lost 5 bases, with 13 bases spanning the gap. The chain's CDR3 is CSARDGGAGTGELFF. Written as DNA, the CDR3 is TGCAGTGCTAGAGATGGGGGGGCTGGGACCGGGGAGCTGTTTTTT.

V and J are TRBV6-2 or TRBV6-3 and TRBJ2-2; 8 positions agree with TRBD2. The germline CDR1 and CDR2 sequences are MNHEY and SVGEGT. V dropped 7 bases and J dropped 6; count of bases not matched to a gene: 4. This CDR3 comprises 13 residues. The CDR3 region is CASKKAGAGELFF. DNA for the CDR3: TGTGCCAGCAAGAAAGCGGGGGCCGGGGAGCTGTTTTTT.

The chain has TRBV20-1 and TRBJ2-7; TRBD2 agrees at 11 bases. The CDR3 is made up of 14 amino acids. The trim removed 5 bases at V and 1 base at J, leaving 4 bases unmatched. CDR1 and CDR2 from the germline V gene are DFQATT and SNEGSKA (reference sequence). The CDR3, as DNA: TGCAGTGCTGGGAGACTAGCGGGGTCCTACGAGCAGTACTTC. It specifies CSAGRLAGSYEQYF.

In nucleotides, the CDR3 is TGTGCCAGCAGCTTAGTGGGGAGGAACACTGAAGCTTTCTTT. Its protein is CASSLVGRNTEAFF. The chain joins TRBV11-2 to TRBJ1-1, with D unclear. The CDR3 contains 14 residues. Germline loops: CDR1 SGHAT, CDR2 FQNNGV. With 1 base removed from V and 1 base from J, the gap between germline ends came to 7 bases. The full variable domain, in which reference TRBV11-2 and TRBJ1-1 provide the parts outside the CDR3, is EAGVAQSPRYKIIEKRQSVAFWCNPISGHATLYWYQQILGQGPKLLIQFQNNGVVDDSQLPKDRFSAERLKGVDSTLKIQPAKLEDSAVYLCASSLVGRNTEAFFGQGTRLTVV.

This clonotype was counted only a few times. This rearrangement joins TRBV20-1 to TRBJ1-1; tentative D call: TRBD1 (5 bases). The germline V gene encodes CDR1 DFQATT and CDR2 SNEGSKA (reference sequence). V was clipped by 3 bases and J by 1 base, with 12 bases between them. The CDR3 contains 14 residues. The CDR3 nucleotides read TGCAGTGCTAGGCGAGGACATGGGAACACTGAAGCTTTCTTT. Translating gives CSARRGHGNTEAFF.

This clonotype was found a few times. The genes are TRBV7-2 and TRBJ2-2, with 12 bases identical to TRBD1. There are 17 residues in the CDR3. The trim removed 5 bases at V and 3 bases at J, leaving 7 bases unmatched. Per germline, CDR1 SGHTA and CDR2 FQGNSA. CDR3 amino acids: CASSRRDRGLYTGELFF. CDR3 in DNA: TGTGCCAGCAGCCGGAGGGACAGGGGGCTTTACACCGGGGAGCTGTTTTTT.

The chain links TRBV4-1 to TRBJ2-4, with D maybe TRBD1 (6 bases). This CDR3 contains 16 residues. V shed 3 bases and J shed 0 bases, with 12 bases lying between them. The germline gives CDR1 MGHRA, CDR2 YSYEKL. CDR3 loop: CASSQVGAAAKNIQYF. Here the CDR3 DNA reads TGCGCCAGCAGCCAGGTGGGGGCGGCAGCCAAAAACATTCAGTACTTC.

This clonotype occurred a few times. The rearrangement links TRBV12-3 or TRBV12-4 to TRBJ2-3, with D perhaps TRBD1 or TRBD2 (6 bases each). The CDR3 has 15 amino acids. V was shortened by 5 bases and J by 4 bases, with 16 bases between the two germline ends. The CDR3 DNA is TGTGCCAGCAGTCCCTTGGTAGGGGGGCCAGATACGCAGTATTTT. Protein product: CASSPLVGGPDTQYF.

This clonotype appeared a few times. CDR3 coding DNA: TGTGCCAGCAGTTTCCGGCAGGGACCAAACTACGAGCAGTACTTC. Amino acids: CASSFRQGPNYEQYF. The V and J genes are TRBV12-3 or TRBV12-4 and TRBJ2-7; D may correspond to TRBD1 or TRBD2 (5 bases each). The CDR3 spans 15 residues. The V and J ends lost 3 bases and 3 bases respectively, with 15 bases between them.

With respect to this clonotype: An end of the junction differs from the germline gene, which may be a read error. The V gene is TRBV12-3 or TRBV12-4, the J gene TRBJ2-5; TRBD2 aligns across 9 bases. The CDR3 spans 18 residues. The CDR3 is CTSSLAPRAGGYQETQYF. CDR3 DNA: TGTACCAGCAGTTTAGCGCCTCGCGCGGGAGGGTATCAAGAGACCCAGTACTTC.

This clonotype has a single count. The junction does not match germline at one end; this may be a read error. The chain is built from TRBV27 and TRBJ2-1; D may be TRBD2 (5 bases). Germline V gene lookup returns CDR1 MNHEY and CDR2 SMNVEV (reference sequence). The CDR3 is 14 residues long. The CDR3 DNA is TGTGCCAGCGGTTTCCTAACTAGATCCAGTGAGCAGTTCTTC. Translating it yields CASGFLTRSSEQFF.

The chain combines TRBV6-1 with TRBJ2-3, with D perhaps assigned TRBD1 or TRBD2 (5 bases each). The CDR3 totals 14 residues. V was shortened by 8 bases and J by 1 base, with 13 bases between the two germline ends. CDR1 is MNHNS and CDR2 is SASEGT in the germline V gene. CDR3 amino acids: CASASGGGTDTQYF. The DNA of the CDR3 is TGTGCCAGCGCGAGTGGGGGTGGCACAGATACGCAGTATTTT.

The chain couples TRBV18 to TRBJ2-1; D is uncertain. CDR1 is KGHSH, CDR2 LQKENI, per germline. The CDR3 covers 13 residues. The V end lost 0 bases, the J end lost 10 bases, and 10 bases lay between the germline ends. The CDR3 region is CASSPPNSQEQFF. The CDR3 DNA reads TGTGCCAGCTCACCACCGAATAGTCAGGAGCAGTTCTTC. Full variable domain (missing parts from reference TRBV18 and TRBJ2-1): NAGVMQNPRHLVRRRGQEARLRCSPMKGHSHVYWYRQLPEEGLKFMVYLQKENIIDESGMPKERFSAEFPKEGPSILRIQQVVRGDSAAYFCASSPPNSQEQFFGPGTRLTVL.

The chain combines TRBV4-3 with TRBJ2-3; D possibly matches TRBD1 or TRBD2 (5 bases each). There are 16 residues in the CDR3. With 0 bases removed from V and 7 bases from J, the gap between germline ends came to 17 bases. Germline V lookup: CDR1 LGHNA, CDR2 YSLEER. As DNA, the CDR3 is TGCGCCAGCAGCCAAGATGCCAGGGCAGGGAGTAATACGCAGTATTTT. Protein sequence: CASSQDARAGSNTQYF.

There are a few counts of this clonotype. V usage is TRBV18 and J usage is TRBJ2-7; 7 bases line up with TRBD1. The CDR3 loop spans 15 amino acids. Germline lookup yields CDR1 KGHSH and CDR2 LQKENI. J lost 1 base, V lost 3 bases, and 6 bases had no gene match. CDR3 in DNA: TGTGCCAGCTCACCTGGAGAGACAGGGTCCTACGAGCAGTACTTC. It translates to CASSPGETGSYEQYF.

Only a few counts were recorded for this clonotype. The gene calls are TRBV7-9 and TRBJ2-7; no clear D. V was cut by 3 bases and J by 3 bases, with 12 bases left in between. This CDR3 contains 14 residues. CDR1 SEHNR and CDR2 FQNEAQ come from the germline V gene (reference sequence). CDR3 sequence (DNA): TGTGCCAGCAGCTTTGGAGCGCCCATCTACGAGCAGTACTTC. Its translation: CASSFGAPIYEQYF.

The genes are TRBV6-2 or TRBV6-3 and TRBJ2-7; unclear D gene. The germline V gene has CDR1 MNHEY and CDR2 SVGEGT. This CDR3 has 13 amino acids. V lost 2 bases, J lost 3 bases, and 8 bases lay in between. The CDR3 spells CASSYVGYYEQYF. The DNA of the CDR3 is TGTGCCAGCAGTTACGTAGGGTACTACGAGCAGTACTTC.

The rearrangement uses TRBV12-3 or TRBV12-4 and TRBJ1-1; D is ambiguous. The CDR3 has 14 residues. Trimming left V 3 bases short and J 5 bases short, with 13 bases between. CDR3 residues: CASSFEGSGTEAFF. For the CDR3, the DNA is TGTGCCAGCAGTTTTGAGGGTTCGGGTACTGAAGCTTTCTTT.

CDR3 residues: CASSDKTGTNTGELFF. CDR3 nucleotides: TGCGCCAGCAGCGACAAGACAGGGACGAACACCGGGGAGCTGTTTTTT. The genes are TRBV5-1 and TRBJ2-2; 7 bases are a match to TRBD1. V dropped 4 bases and J dropped 0; count of bases not matched to a gene: 6. The CDR3 runs to 16 residues. Germline loops: CDR1 SGHRS, CDR2 YFSETQ. The full variable domain, with the rest looked up from reference TRBV5-1 and TRBJ2-2, is KAGVTQTPRYLIKTRGQQVTLSCSPISGHRSVSWYQQTPGQGLQFLFEYFSETQRNKGNFPGRFSGRQFSNSRSEMNVSTLELGDSALYLCASSDKTGTNTGELFFGEGSRLTVL.

The sample holds many counts of this clonotype. The genes are TRBV10-3 and TRBJ2-7; a possible D gene is TRBD2 (6 bases). The length of the CDR3 is 13 residues. CDR1 is ENHRY and CDR2 is SYGVKD in the germline V gene. Trimming shortened V by 4 bases and J by 3 bases, and 10 bases separated the two germline ends. Written as DNA, the CDR3 is TGTGCCATCAGTGGGCGGGAAGGCTACGAGCAGTACTTC. Translated: CAISGREGYEQYF.

The chain combines TRBV4-3 with TRBJ2-3; 11 nucleotides agree with TRBD2. V was clipped by 0 bases and J by 4 bases; unmatched bases: 6. The CDR3 is 17 amino acids. Per the germline V gene, CDR1 is LGHNA and CDR2 is YSLEER. In DNA form, the CDR3 reads TGCGCCAGCAGCCAAGACCTATCGACTAGCGGGGCAGATACGCAGTATTTT. This sequence encodes CASSQDLSTSGADTQYF.

This chain uses TRBV10-3 with TRBJ2-1; D ambiguous. V lost 5 bases and J lost 7, with 9 bases in between. This CDR3 region has 12 residues. CDR1 ENHRY and CDR2 SYGVKD come from the germline V gene. The CDR3 reads CAISPDRNEQFF. The CDR3, as DNA: TGTGCCATCAGTCCCGACCGAAATGAGCAGTTCTTC.

As for this clonotype: Given a much more abundant clone one base away, this may be a read error. V gene TRBV7-9 combines with J gene TRBJ2-7; D possibly uses TRBD1 or TRBD2 (5 bases each). The CDR3 runs to 14 residues. The V gene lost 7 bases and the J gene lost 6 bases, with 19 bases spanning the gap. Germline V gene data show CDR1 as SEHNR and CDR2 as FQNEAQ (reference sequence). CDR3 bases: TGTGCCAGCATCTCCCCCGGGGCCATGAGCGAGCAGTACTTC. It specifies CASISPGAMSEQYF.

The chain links TRBV24-1 to TRBJ2-1; D is perhaps TRBD1 (6 bases). V was clipped by 3 bases and J by 7 bases, with 9 bases between them. Looked up from germline, CDR1 is KGHDR and CDR2 is SFDVKD. There are 13 residues in the CDR3. CDR3 loop: CATSDAQGNEQFF. For the CDR3, the DNA is TGTGCCACCAGTGATGCACAGGGTAATGAGCAGTTCTTC.

This chain connects TRBV27 to TRBJ2-7; 11 bases agree with TRBD2. CDR1 is MNHEY, CDR2 SMNVEV, per germline (reference sequence). The CDR3 is made up of 19 amino acids. J gave up 3 bases and V 5 bases, and 18 bases lay outside the gene matches. The chain's CDR3 is CASSGTLTSGNIKGYEQYF. The CDR3 nucleotides read TGTGCCAGCAGTGGGACCTTGACTAGCGGGAACATTAAGGGCTACGAGCAGTACTTC.